This entry features one TCR beta chain sequence. This record belongs to a study of CD8 T cells in Susac syndrome. cDNA came from around 0.5 to 1 ug RNA primed by random hexamers. Across 54 Vbeta and 13 Jbeta, TCR beta CDR3 was amplified with immunoSEQ multiplex PCR. TCRdb reprocessed the immunoSEQ multiplex PCR reads with MiXCR, giving one entry per CDR3 protein. This table has 100,000 to 150,000 distinct CDR3 sequences, 90% to 95% appearing once. The sample was CD4+ T cells from PBMCs. The sequence derives from a human donor in good health.

As DNA, the CDR3 is TGCGCCAGCAGCAGGGGACTAGCGCGAACAGGGGGCAATGAGCAGTTCTTC. It is translated as CASSRGLARTGGNEQFF. The rearrangement links TRBV5-1 to TRBJ2-1; 10 bases fit TRBD2. Germline CDR1 reads SGHRS; CDR2 reads YFSETQ. This CDR3 region has 17 residues. V shed 4 bases, J shed 6 bases, and the junction held 13 bases outside the gene matches.